This TCR beta chain was recovered during a study of cytomegalovirus exposure and HLA in healthy donors. Healthy people donating bone marrow made up the donors. This clone was found a few times. The CDR3 consists of 20 residues. Germline V gene data show CDR1 as MGHRA and CDR2 as YSYEKL. Trimming took 0 bases from V and 5 from J; bases not matched to a gene: 16. PCR amplification relied on 60 Vbeta primers (plus 13 Jbeta primers). Clones were sequenced by immunoSEQ multiplex PCR, and TCRdb holds only the in-frame ones, with some missing. The sample holds about 67,000 clones; about two thirds are singletons and the top ten take roughly 2.1%.

The sample was PBMCs. The TCR sequence derives from a woman aged 25 to 39 in good health and CMV-seronegative. The rearrangement joins TRBV4-1 to TRBJ2-2; TRBD2 matches 9 bases. The CDR3 region has the DNA TGCGCCAGCAGCCAAGAACCTACCAAAGGGAGCGGGGGGCGGACCGGGGAGCTGTTTTTT. It yields the protein CASSQEPTKGSGGRTGELFF.